This record covers a single T cell receptor (beta chain). Its antigen is still unknown. The CDR3 is 16 amino acids. The germline CDR1 and CDR2 sequences are SGHRS and YFSETQ. Every bit of the isolated RNA underwent reverse transcription, so sequencing read expressed TCRB transcripts. This table comes from immunoSEQ multiplex PCR, and its TCRdb copy is limited to in-frame clones, with some not included. The sample holds a few hundred thousand clones, 8% to 10% seen once. This sample was taken from a study of beta chain features in type 1 diabetes. General study findings and limits: Lower insertion and higher deletion counts appeared at VDJ junctions in type 1 diabetes patients. Shorter TCRB CDR3s, moderately but significantly so, were found in Type 1 diabetes patients in all four CD4+ subsets.

Purity above 95% was achieved in all sorted populations. The sample was central memory CD4+ T cells from blood. This chain uses TRBV5-1 with TRBJ2-5, with 10 bases that match TRBD2. The end of the DNA is better explained by TRBJ2-7, so the J call may be wrong. This receptor was identified in a man aged 30-40 years with type 1 diabetes. The CDR3 DNA follows: TGCGCCAGCAGCTTGGCCGCTAGCGGGAGAACCTACGAGCAGTACTTC. Its translation: CASSLAASGRTYEQYF.